Following are 5 T cell receptor beta chains from one sample sequenced in a study of T cell responses to AZD1222 COVID-19 vaccine. Only in-frame clones appear in the TCRdb table, and some are missing; sequencing was by immunoSEQ multiplex PCR. The table lists about 140,000 clones, less than 95% of them singletons. Here the sequenced sample was peripheral blood, taken on day 0 of AZD1222 vaccination. Every receptor here comes from an adult in good health.

The gene calls are TRBV7-9 and TRBJ1-1; D remains unclear. The CDR3 spans 12 residues. In germline, CDR1 is SEHNR, CDR2 FQNEAQ (reference sequence). Between the trimmed V and J ends, which lost 7 bases and 3 bases, there was a span of 9 bases. The CDR3 DNA is TGTGCCAGCACCGGTCTTGACACTGAAGCTTTCTTT. It codes for CASTGLDTEAFF.

The chain has TRBV19 and TRBJ1-5; 8 nucleotides align to TRBD1. This CDR3 is 16 amino acids long. The J segment lost 0 bases and the V segment lost 4 bases, leaving 5 bases of the junction unmatched. Germline V lookup: CDR1 LNHDA, CDR2 SQIVND (reference sequence). This CDR3 is CASSTRQGFSNQPQHF. The CDR3 DNA reads TGTGCCAGTAGTACCCGACAGGGGTTTAGCAATCAGCCCCAGCATTTT.

Here the CDR3 DNA reads TGTGCCATAAAGGGACAACTGAACACTGAAGCTTTCTTT. This translates into CAIKGQLNTEAFF. The chain links TRBV12-3 or TRBV12-4 to TRBJ1-1; possible D gene TRBD1, 6 bases. The CDR3 spans 13 residues. V was trimmed by 10 bases and J by 0 bases, leaving 12 bases between them.

This clone is a singleton in its sample. The chain recombines TRBV27 with TRBJ2-7; D is unclear. V dropped 2 bases and J dropped 4 bases, with 18 bases sitting between them. The CDR3 loop spans 16 amino acids. Germline V CDR1 and CDR2: MNHEY, SMNVEV (reference sequence). The CDR3 here is CASSLRARSLMYEQYF. The CDR3 bases are TGTGCCAGCAGTTTACGTGCGAGGTCCCTTATGTACGAGCAGTACTTC.

The chain links TRBV6-4 to TRBJ1-4; a possible D gene is TRBD1 (6 bases). This CDR3 comprises 12 residues. V gave up 11 bases and J gave up 7 bases, with 14 bases separating them. CDR1 is MRHNA, CDR2 SNTAGT, per germline. The CDR3: CARRDIVEKLFF. The CDR3 DNA is TGTGCCCGTAGGGACATCGTTGAAAAACTGTTTTTT.